The present entry profiles one TCR beta chain with its context. Its cognate antigen is unknown. This sample stems from a study of T cell repertoires in cytomegalovirus infection. Whole-study context: Evidence of both CMV infection and a matching HLA type came from public TCR beta signatures.

Germline CDR1 is MNHEY and CDR2 is SMNVEV (reference sequence). The CDR3 loop spans 14 amino acids. V gave up 7 bases and J gave up 4 bases, with 16 bases separating them. A single record per CDR3 protein comes from TCRdb applying MiXCR to the reads. The sample lists approximately 170,000 distinct CDR3 sequences, 15% to 20% occurring once. The study, taken as a whole, reports: People with CMV and the relevant HLA were identified by cumulative public TCR beta family frequency. Within the response measured ex vivo, HLA-C-restricted CMV-specific TCR beta clonotypes were dominant.

Sequencing input: CD8+ T cells from PBMCs. The origin of this receptor is a human donor in good health (CMV status not recorded). Some clones in this sample may be carry-over from other donors' samples. The rearrangement uses TRBV27 and TRBJ1-2; a possible D gene is TRBD1 (6 bases). The CDR3 here is CASTPRGGPYGYTF. The CDR3 bases are TGTGCCAGCACCCCAAGAGGGGGTCCCTATGGCTACACCTTC.